These 18 T cell receptor beta chains originate from one sample sequenced in a study of human T cells and chemical hapten exposure. TCRdb re-derived calls from the RACE reads in MiXCR, one entry per CDR3 protein. The sample has tens of thousands of distinct CDR3 sequences, 9.5% to 13% seen once. Described time point: pre-sensitization, week 0. Treatment denoted: therapeutic diphenylcyclopropenone sensitization with weekly scalp DPC. Sequencing was performed on whole blood, taken in connection with sensitization to the hapten diphenylcyclopropenone (DPC). These receptors were collected from a woman in her forties or fifties with alopecia areata. Some clones in this sample may be carry-over from other donors' samples.

This clonotype turned up a few times. The junction and the germline gene differ at one end; a read error may be behind it. V and J are TRBV27 and TRBJ1-5; maybe TRBD1 (6 bases). The CDR3 sequence is 13 residues long. Germline values: CDR1 MNHEY, CDR2 SMNVEV (reference sequence). CDR3 in DNA: TGTGCCAGCAGCTTATACAGGGAACAGCCCCAGCATTTT. It is translated as CASSLYREQPQHF.

This clonotype was recorded at least ten times. This chain links TRBV29-1 with TRBJ2-7; the D is unclear. CDR3 length equals 13 residues. Looked up from germline, CDR1 is SQVTM and CDR2 is ANQGSEA. V lost 7 bases, J lost 4 bases, and 17 bases lay in between. This CDR3 reads CSAQSPSGYEQYF. CDR3 DNA: TGCAGCGCCCAGAGCCCGTCCGGGTACGAGCAGTACTTC.

The chain has TRBV10-2 and TRBJ1-1; tentative D call: TRBD1 (5 bases). CDR1 and CDR2 (germline): WSHSY, SAAADI. V was shortened by 7 bases and J by 8 bases, with 17 bases between the two germline ends. This CDR3 comprises 13 residues. The CDR3 sequence: CASTTEGTREAFF. The CDR3 DNA reads as TGCGCCAGCACCACGGAGGGGACGAGAGAAGCTTTCTTT.

Worth noting for this clonotype: Being one base from a much bigger clone, this may be a read error. V and J are TRBV6-1 and TRBJ2-3; tentatively, D is TRBD2 (5 bases). The CDR3 is 13 amino acids. Germline V gene data show CDR1 as MNHNS and CDR2 as SASEGT. V was trimmed by 10 bases and J by 0 bases, leaving 11 bases between them. CDR3 sequence: CATQGLSTDTQYF. DNA for the CDR3: TGTGCCACCCAAGGACTTAGCACAGATACGCAGTATTTT.

In this sample, this clonotype turned up a few times. V is TRBV7-2 and J is TRBJ2-1; 9 bases align to TRBD2. This CDR3 spans 17 amino acids. V lost 0 bases to trimming and J lost 9 bases; unmatched junction nucleotides: 12. The germline CDR1 and CDR2 sequences are SGHTA and FQGNSA. The CDR3 protein is CASSLAGRRGGIGEQFF. The CDR3 DNA reads TGTGCCAGCAGCTTAGCCGGTAGGCGGGGGGGCATTGGTGAGCAGTTCTTC.

In its sample, this clonotype was seen many times. The chain uses TRBV7-8 and TRBJ1-6, with D possibly TRBD1 on 5 matching bases. Trimming removed 6 bases from V and 6 bases from J, with 12 bases in between. The CDR3 totals 14 residues. Germline loops: CDR1 SGHVS, CDR2 FQNEAQ. The CDR3 DNA reads TGTGCCAGCAGGCCCGGGACGGCTAATTCACCCCTCCACTTT. This gives the protein CASRPGTANSPLHF.

This clonotype appeared many times. V is TRBV7-6 and J is TRBJ2-7; D is possibly TRBD1 (5 bases). Germline V gives CDR1 SGHVS, CDR2 FNYEAQ. Trimming took 2 bases from V and 6 from J, leaving 11 bases between them. CDR3 size: 13 residues. In DNA, the CDR3 is TGTGCCAGCAGCTTAAAGGGGCAAACCGAGCAGTACTTC. Amino acids: CASSLKGQTEQYF. Drawing the rest from reference TRBV7-6 and TRBJ2-7, the complete variable domain is GAGVSQSPRYKVTKRGQDVALRCDPISGHVSLYWYRQALGQGPEFLTYFNYEAQQDKSGLPNDRFSAERPEGSISTLTIQRTEQRDSAMYRCASSLKGQTEQYFGPGTRLTVT.

There are a few counts of this clonotype. V usage is TRBV12-3 or TRBV12-4 and J usage is TRBJ1-1, with D unresolved. The CDR3 contains 15 residues. V lost 4 bases and J 0 bases, leaving 12 bases between the germline ends. The chain's CDR3 is CASSSTGPLNTEAFF. CDR3 nucleotide sequence: TGTGCCAGCAGTTCCACCGGGCCTTTGAACACTGAAGCTTTCTTT.

This clonotype was counted between two and nine times. The chain is built from TRBV29-1 and TRBJ1-1; possibly TRBD1 for D (5 bases). Germline V gene data show CDR1 as SQVTM and CDR2 as ANQGSEA. V was pared by 8 bases and J by 6 bases, with 25 bases between. This CDR3 is built from 15 residues. The CDR3 coding sequence is TGCAGCACGCGAGGGGATAGGGTAAAAGGGTCTGAAGCTTTCTTT. Residues: CSTRGDRVKGSEAFF.

This clonotype was counted many times. J is TRBJ2-7 and V is TRBV5-6, with D hard to call. The CDR3 extends over 14 amino acids. CDR1 SGHDT and CDR2 YYEEEE come from the germline V gene. Trimming stripped 0 bases from V and 6 bases from J, with 13 bases between. The CDR3 reads CASSLGLTNGEQYF. CDR3 nucleotides: TGTGCCAGCAGCTTGGGATTGACGAATGGCGAGCAGTACTTC.

V gene TRBV3-1 combines with J gene TRBJ1-1, with D possibly matching TRBD1 (6 bases). The germline V gene has CDR1 LGHDT and CDR2 YNNKEL (reference sequence). The CDR3 extends over 14 amino acids. V gave up 4 bases and J gave up 4 bases, with 13 bases separating them. The CDR3 DNA is TGTGCCAGCAGCCTCAGGGGTACTAGCACTGAAGCTTTCTTT. Translated: CASSLRGTSTEAFF.

In its sample, this clonotype was seen many times. This chain's CDR3 is CASSFSGSQETQYF. The CDR3 nucleotides are TGCGCCAGCAGCTTCTCTGGATCCCAAGAGACCCAGTACTTC. This sequence joins TRBV5-1 and TRBJ2-5; no firm D call. Germline CDR1 is SGHRS and CDR2 is YFSETQ. There are 14 residues in the CDR3. With 2 bases removed from V and 1 base from J, the gap between germline ends came to 9 bases.

This clonotype was counted only a few times. This chain uses TRBV7-2 with TRBJ1-1; D is unresolved. Germline V gene lookup returns CDR1 SGHTA and CDR2 FQGNSA. Deletions cut 1 base from V and 6 bases from J, with 3 bases between. The CDR3 contains 11 residues. CDR3 protein: CASSLESEAFF. DNA for the CDR3: TGTGCCAGCAGCTTAGAGTCTGAAGCTTTCTTT.

The chain recombines TRBV7-3 with TRBJ2-1; 11 positions match TRBD2. The V and J ends lost 5 bases and 3 bases, in that order; junction bases with no gene match: 6. CDR1 SGHTA and CDR2 FQGTGA come from the germline V gene. This CDR3 has 16 residues. The DNA for the CDR3 is TGTGCCAGCAGCGTGACTAGCGGGACTAGCTACAATGAGCAGTTCTTC. Translation gives CASSVTSGTSYNEQFF. Full variable domain (missing parts from reference TRBV7-3 and TRBJ2-1): GAGVSQTPSNKVTEKGKYVELRCDPISGHTALYWYRQSLGQGPEFLIYFQGTGAADDSGLPNDRFFAVRPEGSVSTLKIQRTERGDSAVYLCASSVTSGTSYNEQFFGPGTRLTVL.

This clonotype was detected many times. V gene TRBV29-1 combines with J gene TRBJ1-1; the D gene is possibly TRBD1 (5 bases). The CDR3 is made up of 12 amino acids. Germline CDR1 is SQVTM and CDR2 is ANQGSEA. The V and J ends lost 3 bases and 5 bases respectively, with 10 bases between them. The CDR3 nucleotides are TGCAGCGTTGATGGGGGGGAGACTGAAGCTTTCTTT. Encoded protein: CSVDGGETEAFF.

This clonotype was found many times. This rearrangement joins TRBV7-6 to TRBJ2-2, with 10 bases matching TRBD2. CDR1 SGHVS and CDR2 FNYEAQ come from the germline V gene. The CDR3 covers 17 residues. J gave up 0 bases and V 1 base, and 2 bases lay outside the gene matches. For the CDR3, the DNA is TGTGCCAGCAGCTTAGGGCTAGCGGGAGCGAACACCGGGGAGCTGTTTTTT. Translated: CASSLGLAGANTGELFF.

The CDR3 nucleotides are TGTGCCAGCTCACCATTACAGGGTACTGAAGCTTTCTTT. It translates to CASSPLQGTEAFF. The chain joins TRBV18 to TRBJ1-1; D is perhaps TRBD1 (6 bases). Trimming took 2 bases from V and 5 from J, leaving 9 bases between them. The CDR3 length is 13 residues. From germline, CDR1 is KGHSH and CDR2 LQKENI. The variable domain in full, with the rest retrieved from reference TRBV18 and TRBJ1-1, is NAGVMQNPRHLVRRRGQEARLRCSPMKGHSHVYWYRQLPEEGLKFMVYLQKENIIDESGMPKERFSAEFPKEGPSILRIQQVVRGDSAAYFCASSPLQGTEAFFGQGTRLTVV.

V is TRBV29-1 and J is TRBJ2-1; 12 positions agree with TRBD2. Germline-derived CDR1 and CDR2 are SQVTM and ANQGSEA. With V trimmed by 1 base and J by 6 bases, 10 bases remained unmatched. The CDR3 is 17 amino acids. CDR3 in DNA: TGCAGCGTTGAAGTAGTGGCTAGCGGGAGGGCTGGCAATGAGCAGTTCTTC. Amino acid sequence: CSVEVVASGRAGNEQFF.